The present T cell receptor (beta chain) was sequenced within a study of shared clonotypes between healthy human individuals. Here immunoSEQ multiplex PCR was the method, and the copy in TCRdb shows in-frame clones only, minus some. The sample carries about 2.3 million clones, approximately 95% recorded once. V was pared by 4 bases and J by 5 bases, with 17 bases between. The germline CDR1 and CDR2 sequences are SQVTM and ANQGSEA. This CDR3 has 14 amino acids. The sequence came from a man aged 18 to 30 in good health. Some clones in this sample may be carry-over from other donors' samples. The chain recombines TRBV29-1 with TRBJ2-5; D is possibly TRBD2 (6 bases). Material for sequencing was naive CD4+ T cells from PBMCs. Regarding subset: CD45RA+ positively selected. As DNA, the CDR3 is TGCAGCGTTGCCCCGATACTAGCTAGGGAGACCCAGTACTTC. It encodes CSVAPILARETQYF.